Presented here are 23 T cell receptor beta chains from one specimen sequenced in a study of cytomegalovirus exposure and HLA in healthy donors. Measured with immunoSEQ multiplex PCR; TCRdb has only the in-frame clones, and not every one. The sample has roughly 300,000 clones, roughly 89% seen once. Material: PBMCs. The receptor set was obtained from a woman under 30 in good health and CMV-seronegative.

This clone appeared a single time. This chain uses TRBV7-2 with TRBJ2-7, with TRBD2 as a possible D gene (5 bases). The germline V gene has CDR1 SGHTA and CDR2 FQGNSA. V was trimmed by 2 bases and J by 1 base, leaving 9 bases between them. This CDR3 region has 14 residues. CDR3 protein: CASSLLGSSYEQYF. In nucleotides, the CDR3 is TGTGCCAGCAGCTTATTGGGGAGTTCCTACGAGCAGTACTTC.

The CDR3 sequence is CASSSTKAYEQYF. The CDR3 DNA sequence: TGTGCCAGCAGCTCGACTAAAGCCTACGAGCAGTACTTC. This chain connects TRBV7-2 to TRBJ2-7; weak D call: TRBD2 (5 bases). Germline V lookup: CDR1 SGHTA, CDR2 FQGNSA. The CDR3 is 13 amino acids. V was clipped by 4 bases and J by 2 bases, with 9 bases between them.

The chain links TRBV7-7 to TRBJ2-7; 9 bases line up with TRBD1. V gave up 5 bases and J gave up 1 base; unmatched junction bases: 3. The length of the CDR3 is 14 residues. CDR1 is SSHAT and CDR2 is FNYEAQ in the germline V gene (reference sequence). The CDR3 is CASSLDRGSYEQYF. CDR3 sequence (DNA): TGTGCCAGCAGCCTCGACAGGGGGTCCTACGAGCAGTACTTC.

The chain links TRBV6-5 to TRBJ1-2, with TRBD1 as a possible D gene (6 bases). The V gene's germline CDR1 is MNHEY and CDR2 SVGAGI. Trimming pared 3 bases from V and 3 bases from J, leaving 14 bases between. CDR3 length equals 15 residues. CDR3 nucleotide sequence: TGTGCCAGCAGTTATTACACAGGGACCTACTATGGCTACACCTTC. It codes for CASSYYTGTYYGYTF.

This clone is a singleton in its sample. Other DNA sequences in the same sample also yield this CDR3. This chain links TRBV4-3 with TRBJ2-7; 13 bases are shared with TRBD2. This CDR3 is 15 amino acids long. CDR1 and CDR2 from the germline V gene are LGHNA and YSLEER. The V gene end was trimmed by 1 base and the J gene end by 4 bases; junction bases not matched to a gene: 1. The CDR3 loop is CASSQGLAGGYEQYF. The CDR3 nucleotides are TGCGCCAGCAGCCAAGGACTAGCGGGAGGTTACGAGCAGTACTTC.

The V gene is TRBV9, the J gene TRBJ2-7; a weak D match, TRBD1 (6 bases). The V end lost 1 base, the J end lost 7 bases, and 12 bases lay between the germline ends. The CDR3 has 13 amino acids. The germline V gene encodes CDR1 SGDLS and CDR2 YYNGEE. Written as DNA, the CDR3 is TGTGCCAGCAGCGTAACAGGGTCGGATGAGCAGTACTTC. Amino acids: CASSVTGSDEQYF.

In DNA form, the CDR3 reads TGTGCCAGCAGTTTAACCCCCCTAATGAACACTGAAGCTTTCTTT. Translation: CASSLTPLMNTEAFF. This sequence joins TRBV27 and TRBJ1-1; D unclear. The CDR3 runs to 15 residues. Germline lookup yields CDR1 MNHEY and CDR2 SMNVEV (reference sequence). Trimming pared 2 bases from V and 0 bases from J, leaving 10 bases between.

This sequence joins TRBV6-6 and TRBJ1-2; the match to TRBD1 covers 8 bases. CDR1 is MNHNY, CDR2 SVGAGI, per germline (reference sequence). The trim removed 6 bases at V and 8 bases at J, leaving 11 bases unmatched. The CDR3 has 14 residues. The CDR3 spells CASSPESDRGGYTF. The DNA for the CDR3 is TGTGCCAGCAGCCCCGAGTCCGACAGGGGCGGCTACACCTTC.

The V and J genes are TRBV19 and TRBJ1-5; 7 positions match TRBD1. Looked up from germline, CDR1 is LNHDA and CDR2 is SQIVND (reference sequence). The CDR3 covers 15 residues. J was trimmed by 4 bases and V by 2 bases; bases with no gene match: 5. The CDR3 protein is CASSIPRDRNQPQHF. CDR3 nucleotides: TGTGCCAGTAGTATACCACGGGACAGAAATCAGCCCCAGCATTTT.

The rearrangement joins TRBV18 to TRBJ2-7, with 9 bases matching TRBD2. The length of the CDR3 is 16 residues. CDR1 KGHSH and CDR2 LQKENI come from the germline V gene. The trim removed 0 bases at V and 4 bases at J, leaving 7 bases unmatched. CDR3 DNA sequence: TGTGCCAGCTCACCACCTAGTAGCGGGAGAAGATACGAGCAGTACTTC. This sequence encodes CASSPPSSGRRYEQYF.

The chain couples TRBV27 to TRBJ1-1, with D possibly matching TRBD1 (6 bases). The ends were cut back, 5 bases at V and 5 bases at J, with 12 bases in the middle. Germline CDR1 reads MNHEY; CDR2 reads SMNVEV (reference sequence). This CDR3 comprises 13 residues. DNA for the CDR3: TGTGCCAGCAGTCCACAGGGATGGACTGAAGCTTTCTTT. Its protein product is CASSPQGWTEAFF.

The chain uses TRBV11-2 and TRBJ2-2, with D tentatively TRBD2 (5 bases). The CDR3 consists of 14 residues. With 1 base removed from V and 4 bases from J, the gap between germline ends came to 7 bases. Germline assignment: CDR1 SGHAT and CDR2 FQNNGV. CDR3 nucleotides: TGTGCCAGCAGCTTAGTTGCGGGCACCGGGGAGCTGTTTTTT. Translation gives CASSLVAGTGELFF. Full variable domain (rest looked up from reference TRBV11-2 and TRBJ2-2): EAGVAQSPRYKIIEKRQSVAFWCNPISGHATLYWYQQILGQGPKLLIQFQNNGVVDDSQLPKDRFSAERLKGVDSTLKIQPAKLEDSAVYLCASSLVAGTGELFFGEGSRLTVL.

In this sample, this clone turned up a few times. This chain uses TRBV4-1 with TRBJ2-1, with D possibly being TRBD1 (5 bases). This CDR3 has 14 amino acids. Germline-derived CDR1 and CDR2 are MGHRA and YSYEKL. Trimming stripped 8 bases from V and 7 bases from J, with 18 bases between. The CDR3 loop is CASEKFEGENEQFF. CDR3 nucleotide sequence: TGCGCCAGCGAAAAGTTCGAAGGGGAAAATGAGCAGTTCTTC.

J is TRBJ2-5 and V is TRBV29-1, with 11 bases identical to TRBD2. This CDR3 contains 14 residues. V lost 6 bases, J lost 4 bases, and 7 bases stayed unmatched. Germline V gene sequence: CDR1 SQVTM, CDR2 ANQGSEA. As DNA, the CDR3 is TGCAGCGTCTATAGCGGGAGGGCTGGAGAGACCCAGTACTTC. It codes for CSVYSGRAGETQYF. The full variable domain, its missing parts supplied by reference TRBV29-1 and TRBJ2-5, is SAVISQKPSRDICQRGTSLTIQCQVDSQVTMMFWYRQQPGQSLTLIATANQGSEATYESGFVIDKFPISRPNLTFSTLTVSNMSPEDSSIYLCSVYSGRAGETQYFGPGTRLLVL.

This clone was detected a few times. This chain links TRBV2 with TRBJ1-2; a possible D gene is TRBD1 (6 bases). Germline assignment: CDR1 SNHLY and CDR2 FYNNEI. The CDR3 extends over 15 amino acids. V gave up 4 bases and J gave up 0 bases, with 12 bases separating them. The CDR3 coding sequence is TGTGCCAGCAGTGGTCAGGGGAATACTAACTATGGCTACACCTTC. It encodes CASSGQGNTNYGYTF.

The chain uses TRBV13 and TRBJ2-7; 12 bases map to TRBD2. This CDR3 is 15 amino acids long. Germline CDR1 and CDR2: PRHDT and FYEKMQ (reference sequence). V lost 0 bases, J lost 6 bases, and 3 bases stayed unmatched. The CDR3 loop reads CASSLGLAGGGEQYF. DNA for the CDR3: TGTGCCAGCAGCTTAGGACTAGCGGGAGGAGGCGAGCAGTACTTC.

J is TRBJ2-5 and V is TRBV6-5; 8 nucleotides match TRBD2. The length of the CDR3 is 15 residues. Losses at the gene ends were 0 bases for V and 4 bases for J; bases not matched to a gene: 4. Germline assignment: CDR1 MNHEY and CDR2 SVGAGI. CDR3 loop: CASSYSTAGGETQYF. CDR3 bases: TGTGCCAGCAGTTACTCGACCGCGGGGGGAGAGACCCAGTACTTC.

This chain joins TRBV10-2 and TRBJ2-1; no clear D gene. This CDR3 region has 11 residues. V lost 4 bases and J lost 6, with 4 bases in between. The germline V gene encodes CDR1 WSHSY and CDR2 SAAADI. The CDR3 DNA follows: TGCGCCAGCAGTGTGAGCAATGAGCAGTTCTTC. It translates to CASSVSNEQFF.

Turning to this clone: One junction end does not reproduce the germline sequence, and a read error may be involved. V gene TRBV7-3 combines with J gene TRBJ2-1; 10 bases match TRBD2. Germline values: CDR1 SGHTA, CDR2 FQGTGA. CDR3 length equals 17 residues. The CDR3 sequence is CASSLTALAGAANEQFF. Here the CDR3 DNA reads TGTGCCAGCAGCCTAACCGCTCTAGCGGGAGCGGCTAATGAGCAGTTCTTC.

The chain has TRBV5-4 and TRBJ2-7, with 10 bases matching TRBD1. The V gene's germline CDR1 is SGHNT and CDR2 YYREEE (reference sequence). After removal of 0 bases from V and 0 bases from J, the junction contained 3 bases not matched to a gene. CDR3 length equals 16 residues. The CDR3 region is CASSLGGQGNSYEQYF. DNA for the CDR3: TGTGCCAGCAGCTTGGGGGGACAGGGGAACTCCTACGAGCAGTACTTC.

The chain recombines TRBV5-1 with TRBJ2-7, with a possible D match to TRBD2 (6 bases). Trimming pared 4 bases from V and 6 bases from J, leaving 11 bases between. The CDR3 length is 12 residues. Germline values: CDR1 SGHRS, CDR2 YFSETQ. CDR3 sequence reads: CASSPLEGEQYF. CDR3 nucleotides: TGCGCCAGCAGCCCCCTGGAGGGCGAGCAGTACTTC.

This clone was counted a single time. This chain joins TRBV27 and TRBJ2-5; TRBD2 might be the D (6 bases). Germline V gives CDR1 MNHEY, CDR2 SMNVEV (reference sequence). This CDR3 comprises 12 residues. V was cut by 8 bases and J by 4 bases, with 11 bases left in between. CDR3: CASRAGLETQYF. DNA for the CDR3: TGTGCCAGCCGGGCGGGGTTAGAGACCCAGTACTTC.

The chain employs TRBV5-1 and TRBJ2-7; 8 nucleotides line up with TRBD1. The CDR3 totals 13 residues. V dropped 4 bases and J dropped 3; count of bases not matched to a gene: 3. Germline CDR1 is SGHRS and CDR2 is YFSETQ. This chain's CDR3 is CASSEDRDYEQYF. CDR3 sequence (DNA): TGCGCCAGCAGCGAGGACAGGGACTACGAGCAGTACTTC.